The 30 T cell receptor beta chains below come from one sample, sequenced in a study of response to subunit inactivated influenza vaccine. TCRdb fed the RT-PCR reads into MiXCR, producing one record per CDR3 protein. Counted here are about 500,000 distinct CDR3 sequences, approximately 15% occurring once; the ten biggest clones make up less than 4%. This material consisted of CD4+ T cells sorted from PBMCs, taken less than 25 months after vaccination. These TCRs come from a man between 50 and 70 years old who received an inactivated influenza vaccine.

The V and J genes are TRBV3-1 and TRBJ1-1; D is perhaps TRBD1 (6 bases). Trimming stripped 3 bases from V and 4 bases from J, with 15 bases between. Germline V gene lookup returns CDR1 LGHDT and CDR2 YNNKEL (reference sequence). The CDR3 is 15 amino acids. The CDR3 coding sequence is TGTGCCAGCAGCCAGACGAACTTAGGGGGCACTGAAGCTTTCTTT. Protein: CASSQTNLGGTEAFF.

V usage is TRBV5-5 and J usage is TRBJ2-5; 11 nucleotides line up with TRBD2. The junction had 5 bases not matched to a gene; V was cut back by 4 bases and J by 6 bases. There are 14 residues in the CDR3. Germline V gene data show CDR1 as SGHKS and CDR2 as YYEKEE (reference sequence). The CDR3 loop is CASSPTSGGKTQYF. The CDR3 DNA is TGTGCCAGCAGCCCTACTAGCGGGGGAAAGACCCAGTACTTC. Filled out from reference TRBV5-5 and TRBJ2-5, the complete variable domain reads DAGVTQSPTHLIKTRGQQVTLRCSPISGHKSVSWYQQVLGQGPQFIFQYYEKEERGRGNFPDRFSARQFPNYSSELNVNALLLGDSALYLCASSPTSGGKTQYFGPGTRLLVL.

This clonotype was recorded at least ten times. This rearrangement joins TRBV20-1 to TRBJ2-1; no firm D call. V dropped 5 bases and J dropped 8 bases, with 10 bases sitting between them. This CDR3 spans 11 amino acids. The V gene's germline CDR1 is DFQATT and CDR2 SNEGSKA (reference sequence). In nucleotides, the CDR3 is TGCAGTGCTTCTACTACGGATGAGCAGTTCTTC. Its protein product is CSASTTDEQFF.

This clonotype came up a few times. The gene calls are TRBV7-9 and TRBJ1-5; D ambiguous. CDR3 length equals 14 residues. The germline gives CDR1 SEHNR, CDR2 FQNEAQ (reference sequence). Trimming took off 3 bases at V and 7 bases at J, with 13 bases between the two ends. The CDR3 nucleotides read TGTGCCAGCAGCTTCGGTACAACTTCGCAGCCCCAGCATTTT. It encodes CASSFGTTSQPQHF.

This clonotype has more than one count but fewer than ten. V is TRBV5-1 and J is TRBJ2-7; D is perhaps TRBD1 (8 bases). V was cut by 4 bases and J by 0 bases, with 17 bases left in between. The CDR3 totals 16 residues. Germline V CDR1 and CDR2: SGHRS, YFSETQ. Here the CDR3 DNA reads TGCGCCAGCAGCGGACAGGGAGGGTCCCTCTCCTACGAGCAGTACTTC. This translates into CASSGQGGSLSYEQYF.

This clonotype was observed a handful of times. The chain recombines TRBV10-3 with TRBJ2-5, with a tentative D call TRBD1 (6 bases). Trimming pared 5 bases from V and 1 base from J, leaving 11 bases between. The CDR3 is 14 amino acids. Per germline, CDR1 ENHRY and CDR2 SYGVKD. CDR3 bases: TGTGCCATCAGTTTACAGGGTACCCAAGAGACCCAGTACTTC. As protein: CAISLQGTQETQYF.

This clonotype appeared a few times. The chain employs TRBV6-2 or TRBV6-3 and TRBJ1-6; TRBD1 might be the D (6 bases). The germline V gene encodes CDR1 MNHEY and CDR2 SVGEGT. Trimming pared 4 bases from V and 14 bases from J, leaving 15 bases between. This CDR3 is 13 amino acids long. Here the CDR3 reads CASSLNRALALHF. As DNA, the CDR3 is TGTGCCAGCAGTTTAAACAGGGCTTTGGCCCTCCACTTT.

The gene calls are TRBV20-1 and TRBJ2-7; TRBD2 agrees at 11 bases. Germline V gives CDR1 DFQATT, CDR2 SNEGSKA (reference sequence). The CDR3 loop spans 14 amino acids. V shed 5 bases and J 5 bases; nucleotides not matched to a gene: 8. The CDR3 loop is CSAGPTSGANEQYF. Here the CDR3 DNA reads TGCAGTGCTGGCCCGACTAGCGGGGCGAACGAGCAGTACTTC.

This clonotype was counted at least ten times. The rearrangement joins TRBV28 to TRBJ2-7; 8 bases are shared with TRBD1. The V and J ends lost 5 bases and 0 bases, in that order; junction bases with no gene match: 3. This CDR3 is 14 amino acids long. Germline V gives CDR1 MDHEN, CDR2 SYDVKM. The CDR3 loop reads CASSTGQGSYEQYF. CDR3 nucleotide sequence: TGTGCCAGCAGTACCGGACAGGGCTCCTACGAGCAGTACTTC.

CDR3 nucleotide sequence: TGTGCCAGCAGTTACGCCAATTTGTACGAGCAGTACTTC. It encodes CASSYANLYEQYF. The chain links TRBV6-6 to TRBJ2-7; D gene ambiguous. Germline lookup yields CDR1 MNHNY and CDR2 SVGAGI (reference sequence). Trimming took off 2 bases at V and 4 bases at J, with 9 bases between the two ends. CDR3 length: 13 amino acids.

V usage is TRBV4-2 and J usage is TRBJ1-3, with D perhaps matching TRBD1 (5 bases). Per germline, CDR1 LGHNA and CDR2 YNFKEQ. V gave up 1 base and J gave up 4 bases, with 14 bases separating them. The CDR3 has 16 amino acids. In DNA form, the CDR3 reads TGTGCCAGCAGCCAAGGACCGCAGGGTACAGGAAACACCATATATTTT. Translation: CASSQGPQGTGNTIYF.

In this sample, this clonotype turned up a few times. The chain couples TRBV20-1 to TRBJ1-4; the D is unclear. V was trimmed by 5 bases and J by 2 bases, leaving 9 bases between them. Germline CDR1 DFQATT, CDR2 SNEGSKA (reference sequence). This CDR3 has 13 amino acids. The CDR3 loop is CSAEEITNEKLFF. In DNA, the CDR3 is TGCAGTGCTGAGGAGATCACTAATGAAAAACTGTTTTTT.

The rearrangement links TRBV7-2 to TRBJ2-7, with 8 bases matching TRBD1. V shed 3 bases and J 8 bases; nucleotides not matched to a gene: 3. The CDR3 extends over 12 amino acids. Germline V gene data show CDR1 as SGHTA and CDR2 as FQGNSA. CDR3 in DNA: TGTGCCAGCAGCTTTGACAGGGGTAAGCAGTACTTC. It is translated as CASSFDRGKQYF.

The chain joins TRBV7-2 to TRBJ2-7, with a weak D call TRBD1 (6 bases). V lost 4 bases to trimming and J lost 5 bases, with 15 bases between them. Per the germline V gene, CDR1 is SGHTA and CDR2 is FQGNSA. This CDR3 is built from 14 residues. For the CDR3, the DNA is TGTGCCAGCAGCTCGCAGGGGATCAGGGACGAGCAGTACTTC. It yields the protein CASSSQGIRDEQYF.

This clonotype appeared many times. The gene calls are TRBV5-1 and TRBJ2-7, with D perhaps matching TRBD1 or TRBD2 (7 bases each). Germline assignment: CDR1 SGHRS and CDR2 YFSETQ. The germline V and J ends were trimmed by 4 bases and 3 bases, with 14 bases remaining between them. CDR3 size: 14 residues. As DNA, the CDR3 is TGCGCCAGCAGCCCAGGGGGGGGGAACTACGAGCAGTACTTC. It specifies CASSPGGGNYEQYF.

Only a few counts were recorded for this clonotype. CDR3 nucleotide sequence: TGTGCCATCAAGCACCCCTCCTATGGCTACACCTTC. Encoded protein: CAIKHPSYGYTF. The rearrangement joins TRBV10-3 to TRBJ1-2, with D unclear. This CDR3 is 12 amino acids long. Deletions cut 7 bases from V and 4 bases from J, with 10 bases between. Germline V CDR1 and CDR2: ENHRY, SYGVKD.

This clonotype was recorded a few times. The chain carries TRBV7-8 and TRBJ2-5; TRBD1 is a possible D gene (6 bases). Between the trimmed V and J ends, which lost 5 bases and 5 bases, there was a span of 18 bases. This CDR3 has 15 residues. Per the germline V gene, CDR1 is SGHVS and CDR2 is FQNEAQ. The CDR3 region has the DNA TGTGCCAGCAGCATCCCTGGCAGGGGTGTGGAGACCCAGTACTTC. It encodes CASSIPGRGVETQYF.

The CDR3 coding sequence is TGTGCCAGCAGAGCGTCGACCTACGAGCAGTACTTC. Its protein product is CASRASTYEQYF. The genes are TRBV12-3 or TRBV12-4 and TRBJ2-7, with D hard to call. V was clipped by 6 bases and J by 2 bases, with 8 bases between them. CDR3 length equals 12 residues.

The chain is built from TRBV29-1 and TRBJ1-1, with TRBD1 matching over 7 bases. Trimming at V came to 4 bases and at J to 4 bases, leaving 6 bases not matched to a gene. CDR3 length: 13 residues. Per germline, CDR1 SQVTM and CDR2 ANQGSEA. The CDR3 coding sequence is TGCAGCGTTGTCGACAGGGCAGGCACTGAAGCTTTCTTT. This codes for CSVVDRAGTEAFF.

The rearrangement links TRBV4-3 to TRBJ2-7; maybe TRBD2 (6 bases). This CDR3 contains 13 residues. Germline CDR1 is LGHNA and CDR2 is YSLEER. Trimming removed 0 bases from V and 5 bases from J, with 8 bases in between. In DNA, the CDR3 is TGCGCCAGCAGCCAAGATCGGGGGAACGAGCAGTACTTC. As protein: CASSQDRGNEQYF.

This chain uses TRBV10-3 with TRBJ2-6; perhaps D is TRBD1 or TRBD2 (5 bases each). CDR1 and CDR2 from the germline V gene are ENHRY and SYGVKD. The CDR3 covers 14 residues. Trimming took off 10 bases at V and 12 bases at J, with 22 bases between the two ends. The CDR3 DNA follows: TGTGCCAGCGGGCCGGGACCAGTGGCGTTCGTCCTGACTTTC. As protein: CASGPGPVAFVLTF.

This clonotype was counted only a few times. V is TRBV30 and J is TRBJ2-3; TRBD2 might be the D (5 bases). Per germline, CDR1 GTSNPN and CDR2 SVGIG (reference sequence). The CDR3 is 12 residues long. V was pared by 2 bases and J by 7 bases, with 10 bases between. CDR3 in amino acids: CAWSSGLNTQYF. CDR3 nucleotides: TGTGCCTGGAGTTCCGGACTGAATACGCAGTATTTT.

This chain connects TRBV5-1 to TRBJ1-2; no clear D gene. Trimming removed 4 bases from V and 10 bases from J, with 14 bases in between. CDR1 is SGHRS, CDR2 YFSETQ, per germline. This CDR3 has 12 amino acids. CDR3 region: CASSPTRLDYTF. CDR3 in DNA: TGCGCCAGCAGCCCTACACGGCTGGACTACACCTTC.

This CDR3 reads CASSLEGTAVGEQYF. The CDR3 DNA sequence: TGTGCCAGCAGCTTAGAGGGGACAGCCGTCGGCGAGCAGTACTTC. V gene TRBV7-2 combines with J gene TRBJ2-7; 7 bases fit TRBD1. The length of the CDR3 is 15 residues. Per the germline V gene, CDR1 is SGHTA and CDR2 is FQGNSA. With 1 base clipped from V and 6 bases from J, the junction kept 9 bases outside the gene matches.

This chain joins TRBV10-3 and TRBJ2-1, with 16 nucleotides matching TRBD2. The germline V gene has CDR1 ENHRY and CDR2 SYGVKD. The V segment lost 4 bases and the J segment 9 bases; nucleotides outside the gene matches: 6. This CDR3 is built from 16 residues. CDR3 in DNA: TGTGCCATCAGTGCGGGGACTAGCGGGAGGGCCGTTGAGCAGTTCTTC. Residues: CAISAGTSGRAVEQFF.

This clonotype occurred many times. V usage is TRBV4-2 and J usage is TRBJ2-3, with D unclear. Trimming took off 0 bases at V and 7 bases at J, with 17 bases between the two ends. CDR1 is LGHNA, CDR2 YNFKEQ, per germline. This CDR3 region has 16 residues. CDR3 region: CASSQDLRTPHHTQYF. The CDR3 nucleotides read TGTGCCAGCAGCCAAGATTTACGGACCCCACATCATACGCAGTATTTT.

The chain links TRBV20-1 to TRBJ2-7; perhaps TRBD2 as D (6 bases). V was cut by 1 base and J by 0 bases, with 13 bases left in between. CDR3 length: 15 amino acids. Germline V gene data show CDR1 as DFQATT and CDR2 as SNEGSKA (reference sequence). Here the CDR3 DNA reads TGCAGTGCTAGAGGAAGTCGGGGGATCTCCTACGAGCAGTACTTC. This codes for CSARGSRGISYEQYF.

This clonotype showed up many times. A junction boundary mismatches the germline segment, possibly from a read error. The rearrangement links TRBV12-3 or TRBV12-4 to TRBJ2-7; tentatively, D is TRBD2 (6 bases). CDR3 length: 13 residues. Here the CDR3 reads CASSSGLSNEQYF. As DNA, the CDR3 is TGTGCCAGCAGTTCGGGACTCTCCAACGAGCAGTACTTC.

V usage is TRBV25-1 and J usage is TRBJ2-3; D perhaps matches TRBD1 (6 bases). The CDR3 loop spans 14 amino acids. Trimming removed 5 bases at V and 1 base at J, with 10 bases between. CDR1 is MGHDK, CDR2 SYGVNS, per germline. The CDR3 loop reads CASSHPGGTDTQYF. CDR3 DNA sequence: TGTGCCAGCAGTCACCCAGGGGGCACAGATACGCAGTATTTT.

This clonotype was seen ten or more times. The V gene is TRBV20-1, the J gene TRBJ2-3, with 10 bases that match TRBD1. Germline V gene data show CDR1 as DFQATT and CDR2 as SNEGSKA (reference sequence). The V and J ends lost 5 bases and 2 bases, in that order; junction bases with no gene match: 7. The length of the CDR3 is 15 residues. CDR3 DNA: TGCAGTGCTGAGGGACAGGGGATCCTCACAGATACGCAGTATTTT. Translation: CSAEGQGILTDTQYF.